This TCR beta chain was obtained from a study of response to subunit inactivated influenza vaccine. Concerning this clonotype: Its target is unknown.

Findings and caveats of the study: A suggestion made by the authors is that each seasonal influenza vaccination recruits few new T cells.

V trimming: 7 bases; J trimming: 2 bases; junction bases outside the gene matches: 5. The V gene's germline CDR1 is SGDLS and CDR2 YYNGEE. The CDR3 has 15 amino acids. TCRdb fed the RT-PCR reads into MiXCR, producing one record per CDR3 protein. The sample consists of about 160,000 distinct CDR3 sequences, approximately 10% of them appearing once. V is TRBV9 and J is TRBJ2-3; TRBD2 matches at 12 bases. The TCR originated in a man aged 45 to 65 who received an inactivated influenza vaccine. Sequenced material: non-naive T cells sorted from PBMCs, taken 40 to 50 days after vaccination. The CDR3 DNA follows: TGTGCCAGCGGACTAGCGGGAAGTTTCACAGATACGCAGTATTTT. This gives the protein CASGLAGSFTDTQYF.